This T cell receptor (beta chain) comes out of a study of T cell responses to AZD1222 COVID-19 vaccine (dated by TCRdb to 2020 to 2022). In the study overall: AZD1222 recipients whose second dose came at about 4 weeks and those whose second dose came at about 12 weeks were combined into one group, since spike-specific TCR depth and breadth did not differ between the two schedules. A total of around 240 trial participants underwent TCR sequencing, of whom more than 200 had received two doses of AZD1222 and approximately 26 had received two doses of the MenACWY control vaccine. Enrollment into the trials was organized by age into subgroups of 18-55, 56-69 and 70-plus years, and those subgroups contained roughly 150, 30 and 60 TCR-sequenced participants, respectively. Results and caveats for the whole study, not just this receptor: Spike-specific TCR breadth and depth rose significantly after two AZD1222 doses compared with day 0 and with MenACWY recipients. Participants were mostly white British, with more females than males. The authors suggested clonal diversity may have been underestimated. In the small 56-69-year group, the increase in depth fell short of significance, most likely because of low power. Because no day 14 peak-response samples were available, the repertoires could be characterized only after the peak T cell response. Vaccine-associated CD4 TCRs spanned the whole spike protein, with dominant responses in regions 160-218 and 743-854. Nearly half of unique spike-specific TCRs reportedly recognized epitopes outside regions mutated in the B.1.351 and B.1.1.7 variants. Only a handful of AZD1222 recipients were SARS-CoV-2 seropositive at baseline, limiting conclusions about previously exposed vaccinees.

Taken with the paper, the label for time point translates to: baseline before first vaccination. Samples from vaccinated people were obtained from the UK trials COV001 and COV002, which included a single-blind randomized controlled phase 2/3 trial of AZD1222 (ChAdOx1 nCoV-19) in healthy adults. For TCRbeta chain sequencing, PBMC samples from trial participants were taken at day 0 and at day 28 after the second dose. The CDR3 regions of human TCRbeta chains were analyzed by immunosequencing. As for how the authors treated the data: TCRs in the repertoires were matched against a reference library of SARS-CoV-2-specific TCRs that had been generated with the MIRA antigen-specificity platform. Breadth was defined as the fraction of unique TCRs that were SARS-CoV-2-associated, and depth was defined as the fraction of total T cells that were SARS-CoV-2-associated. Using the MIRA data, each spike-specific TCR was assigned both to the spike region to which the TCR was reactive and to a CD4 or CD8 class. Log10-transformed breadth and depth values were compared by one-way ANOVA with Sidak's multiple comparisons tests. Here the immuneACCESS table is served through TCRdb, limited to in-frame sequences with V and J called. Missing clones are a known gap in these copies; in checked studies unresolved V genes cover under half, and the rest lacks a known reason. That table gives V, J and clone size, and the DNA gave D and trimming. This sample gives about 190,000 clones in total; approximately 91% of them show up just once. The ten largest account for 0.99% of the sample.

About this clone: Its antigen is not yet known. Qualities for individual bases were not recorded, and no much larger clone is one base off.

The receptor was isolated from an adult in good health. The specimen was peripheral blood, collected on day 0 of AZD1222 vaccination.

In nucleotides, the sequence is TGCGCCAGCAGCTTGTGGGGGGACGGGACAGCTGGAAACACCATATATTTT. Its amino acids are CASSLWGDGTAGNTIYF. The sequence is built from TRBV5-1 and TRBJ1-3, with 7 middle bases fitting TRBD1. The CDR3 contains 17 residues, cysteine and phenylalanine counted. Only CDR3 DNA is held: 51 bases, read in frame from base 1. The V end gives up 1 base and the J end 2 bases, leaving 9 bases in the junction not matched to a gene. Per the germline V gene, SGHRS is the CDR1 and YFSETQ is the CDR2.